This T cell receptor (beta chain) was profiled in a study of T cell repertoires in cytomegalovirus infection. Study-wide context: Indicated by public TCR beta signatures were CMV infection and matching HLA type.

This CDR3 has 17 amino acids. Germline CDR1 is MDHEN and CDR2 is SYDVKM. The ends were cut back, 7 bases at V and 4 bases at J, with 20 bases in the middle. TCRdb re-analysed the reads in MiXCR, keeping a single row per CDR3 protein. Of 200,000 to 300,000 distinct CDR3 sequences listed, roughly an eighth are singletons. Study results and limitations: Carriage of CMV together with the relevant HLA was identifiable through cumulative public TCR beta family frequency. HLA-C-restricted, CMV-specific TCR beta clonotypes were dominant ex vivo.

This clonotype showed up many times. What it binds is not known. The TCR originated in a human donor in good health (CMV status not recorded). Some clones in this sample may be carry-over from other donors' samples. Material for sequencing was PBMCs. V usage is TRBV28 and J usage is TRBJ2-6, with D possibly being TRBD2 (5 bases). The CDR3 loop reads CASIGIRGKTGANVLTF. Here the CDR3 DNA reads TGTGCCAGCATTGGGATCCGGGGTAAGACGGGGGCCAACGTCCTGACTTTC. The whole variable domain, filled in from reference TRBV28 and TRBJ2-6, reads DVKVTQSSRYLVKRTGEKVFLECVQDMDHENMFWYRQDPGLGLRLIYFSYDVKMKEKGDIPEGYSVSREKKERFSLILESASTNQTSMYLCASIGIRGKTGANVLTFGAGSRLTVL.